The clone carrying this T cell receptor beta chain has just a few counts. What it binds is unknown. This CDR3 comprises 15 residues. V was cut by 4 bases and J by 7 bases, with 17 bases left in between. Per the germline V gene, CDR1 is MDHEN and CDR2 is SYDVKM. This sample is part of a study of identical twins. Study-level findings and limits: Alpha sequences out of frame and shared by twins had excess low generation probability. Modelling approaches yielded underestimates of out-of-frame TCR alpha sharing between monozygotic twins. The authors drew conclusions from cross-sectional statistical analysis rather than following the same donors.

Each CDR3 protein gets one entry after TCRdb re-called the 5' RACE reads with MiXCR. The data contain approximately 500,000 distinct CDR3 sequences, approximately 14% of them seen just once; the ten biggest clones take up roughly 0.4%. These records were also assigned to another study, of yellow fever vaccine responses in identical twins.

This clonotype originated in a woman between 18 and 30 years old in good health. The sample taken for sequencing was CD4+ T cells sorted from blood. This chain joins TRBV28 and TRBJ2-1, with D possibly being TRBD1 (6 bases). CDR3: CASSSPGARGNEQFF. The CDR3 nucleotides read TGTGCCAGCAGTTCCCCAGGCGCGAGGGGGAATGAGCAGTTCTTC.